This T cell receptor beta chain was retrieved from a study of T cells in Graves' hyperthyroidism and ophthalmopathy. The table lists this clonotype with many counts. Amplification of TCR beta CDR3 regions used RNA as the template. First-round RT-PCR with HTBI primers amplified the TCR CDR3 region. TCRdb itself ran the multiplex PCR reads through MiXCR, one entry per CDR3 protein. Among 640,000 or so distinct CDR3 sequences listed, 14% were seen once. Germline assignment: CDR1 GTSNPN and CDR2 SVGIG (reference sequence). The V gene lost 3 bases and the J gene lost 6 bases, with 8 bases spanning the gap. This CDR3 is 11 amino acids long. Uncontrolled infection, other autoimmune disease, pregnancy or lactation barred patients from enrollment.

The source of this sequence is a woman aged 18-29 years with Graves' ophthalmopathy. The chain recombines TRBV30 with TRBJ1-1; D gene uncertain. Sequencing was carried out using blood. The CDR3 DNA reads TGTGCCTGGAGCCGAAGGGCTGAAGCTTTCTTT. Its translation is CAWSRRAEAFF.